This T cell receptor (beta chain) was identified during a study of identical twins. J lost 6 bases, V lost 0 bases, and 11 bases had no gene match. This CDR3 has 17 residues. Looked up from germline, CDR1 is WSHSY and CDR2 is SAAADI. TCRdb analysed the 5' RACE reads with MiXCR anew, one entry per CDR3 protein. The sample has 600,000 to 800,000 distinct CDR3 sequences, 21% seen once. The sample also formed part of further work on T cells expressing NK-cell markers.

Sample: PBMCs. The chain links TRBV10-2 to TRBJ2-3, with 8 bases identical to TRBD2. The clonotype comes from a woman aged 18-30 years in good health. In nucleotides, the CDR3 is TGCGCCAGCAGTGAGTCGATTCCGGGAGGGGGTTTGGATACGCAGTATTTT. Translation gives CASSESIPGGGLDTQYF.